This T cell receptor (beta chain) was sequenced for a study of graft-versus-host responses after intestinal transplantation. Study-level information: Once they had received anti-thymocyte globulin induction, all recipients took tacrolimus and steroids for about 3 years.

CDR3 length: 13 residues. Germline CDR1 MNHEY, CDR2 SVGAGI. With regard to this clone: Its antigen is undetermined. The junction departs from the called germline gene at one end, perhaps through a read error.

Findings and limits, study-wide: Detected in recipient marrow were GvH clones, some of which were first observed in ileum or blood. Graft-donor T cell macrochimerism coincided with high graft-versus-host to host-versus-graft clonal ratios in allografts.

Some clones are missing from TCRdb's copy, which holds only in-frame ones; the method was immunoSEQ multiplex PCR. Found here are roughly 70,000 clones, over 70% of them singletons; the top ten hold 0.35% to 0.4%. V usage is TRBV6-5 and J usage is TRBJ1-2, with 7 bases that match TRBD1. The material was unstimulated CD4+ T cells sorted from spleen or lymph node cells, obtained before transplant. This TCR was recovered from a human donor who was the organ donor for an intestinal transplant. The CDR3 DNA reads TGTGCCATCAGTTACCAGGGGGACTATGGCTACACCTTC. Its translation is CAISYQGDYGYTF.